The text below deals with one TCR beta chain. The data derive from a study of beta chain features in type 1 diabetes. Expressed TCRB transcripts got sequenced, as all isolated RNA was reverse transcribed. Sequencing was performed with immunoSEQ multiplex PCR; in TCRdb, only in-frame clones are kept and a portion is missing. Counted here are more than 8,500 clones, about 84% occurring once; the ten biggest clones make up around 1.5%. The V and J ends lost 4 bases and 3 bases respectively, with 3 bases between them. Germline V gene sequence: CDR1 SEHNR, CDR2 FQNEAQ (reference sequence). The CDR3 contains 11 residues.

Sequenced: Tregs from blood. This receptor was identified in a woman aged 18-29 years in good health. The chain combines TRBV7-9 with TRBJ2-5; D not resolved. In DNA, the CDR3 is TGTGCCAGCAGCTCGGAAGAGACCCAGTACTTC. Encoded protein: CASSSEETQYF. Drawing the rest from reference TRBV7-9 and TRBJ2-5, the complete variable domain is DTGVSQNPRHKITKRGQNVTFRCDPISEHNRLYWYRQTLGQGPEFLTYFQNEAQLEKSRLLSDRFSAERPKGSFSTLEIQRTEQGDSAMYLCASSSEETQYFGPGTRLLVL.